Shown below are 27 T cell receptor beta chains from a single sample sequenced in a study of blood T cell repertoires in COVID-19. Clones were read by immunoSEQ multiplex PCR, and TCRdb kept only the in-frame ones, dropping some. The sample carries tens of thousands of clones, 65% to 90% recorded once. The sample taken for sequencing was peripheral blood. Every receptor here comes from a man in his 70s with active or convalescent COVID-19.

This chain links TRBV18 with TRBJ1-5; D ambiguous. CDR1 and CDR2 (germline): KGHSH, LQKENI. Between the trimmed V and J ends, which lost 3 bases and 0 bases, there was a span of 6 bases. The CDR3 contains 14 residues. CDR3 amino acids: CASSPSNSNQPQHF. In nucleotides, the CDR3 is TGTGCCAGCTCACCTTCCAATAGCAATCAGCCCCAGCATTTT.

The chain recombines TRBV19 with TRBJ2-2; 10 bases agree with TRBD2. This CDR3 is 16 amino acids long. With 5 bases clipped from V and 5 bases from J, the junction kept 8 bases outside the gene matches. CDR1 is LNHDA, CDR2 SQIVND, per germline (reference sequence). The CDR3 sequence: CASSPPSGRSTGELFF. The DNA of the CDR3 is TGTGCCAGTAGTCCCCCTAGCGGGAGAAGTACCGGGGAGCTGTTTTTT.

This chain's CDR3 is CASSFREGINYGYTF. The CDR3 nucleotides are TGTGCCAGCAGTTTCAGGGAGGGGATTAACTATGGCTACACCTTC. This chain connects TRBV27 to TRBJ1-2; D perhaps matches TRBD1 (5 bases). Per the germline V gene, CDR1 is MNHEY and CDR2 is SMNVEV (reference sequence). The CDR3 runs 15 residues. Trimming removed 3 bases at V and 1 base at J, with 12 bases between.

This clone appeared a single time. V usage is TRBV6-4 and J usage is TRBJ2-7, with D maybe TRBD1 (5 bases). The ends were cut back, 4 bases at V and 4 bases at J, with 14 bases in the middle. This CDR3 is built from 14 residues. The germline CDR1 and CDR2 sequences are MRHNA and SNTAGT. The CDR3 protein is CASSGFSRDYEQYF. CDR3 bases: TGTGCCAGCAGTGGGTTTTCCAGGGATTACGAGCAGTACTTC.

This clone was seen just once. The rearrangement links TRBV9 to TRBJ1-2; 7 nucleotides align to TRBD1. This CDR3 spans 15 amino acids. Germline values: CDR1 SGDLS, CDR2 YYNGEE. Unmatched junction bases numbered 9, after V lost 3 bases and J lost 4 bases. The CDR3 sequence: CASSARDSPPYGYTF. The CDR3 coding sequence is TGTGCCAGCAGCGCAAGGGACAGCCCCCCCTATGGCTACACCTTC.

The chain is built from TRBV6-5 and TRBJ1-1; D gene ambiguous. The CDR3 extends over 15 amino acids. The V and J ends lost 4 bases and 0 bases respectively, with 12 bases between them. The germline CDR1 and CDR2 sequences are MNHEY and SVGAGI. CDR3: CASSSRRPLNTEAFF. The CDR3 DNA reads as TGTGCCAGCAGTTCTAGGCGGCCTCTGAACACTGAAGCTTTCTTT.

This chain uses TRBV7-3 with TRBJ2-1, with 7 nucleotides matching TRBD2. V shed 8 bases, J shed 7 bases, and the junction held 11 bases outside the gene matches. Germline CDR1 and CDR2: SGHTA and FQGTGA. The CDR3 spans 14 residues. CDR3 in amino acids: CASVSGGRLNEQFF. The CDR3 nucleotides are TGTGCCAGCGTCTCGGGCGGGAGATTAAATGAGCAGTTCTTC.

This chain connects TRBV5-5 to TRBJ1-1; 9 nucleotides align to TRBD1. V gave up 4 bases and J gave up 4 bases; unmatched junction bases: 11. The CDR3 consists of 16 residues. The germline V gene encodes CDR1 SGHKS and CDR2 YYEKEE (reference sequence). In DNA form, the CDR3 reads TGTGCCAGCAGCCTTGATTTCCGGGACAGGGTCACTGAAGCTTTCTTT. Translated, it gives CASSLDFRDRVTEAFF.

The V and J genes are TRBV3-1 (or the pseudogene TRBV3-2) and TRBJ2-2; TRBD1 might be the D (5 bases). Germline lookup yields CDR1 LGHDT and CDR2 YNNKEL (reference sequence). The ends were cut back, 1 base at V and 5 bases at J, with 17 bases in the middle. This CDR3 has 17 residues. DNA of the CDR3: TGTGCCAGCAGCCAAGGAGTAGTGAGGACACGGACCGGGGAGCTGTTTTTT. Its translation is CASSQGVVRTRTGELFF.

CDR3 sequence (DNA): TGTGCCAGTAGCCACGGACTAGCGGGAGGGCCGACCGGGGAGCTGTTTTTT. Its protein product is CASSHGLAGGPTGELFF. The chain is built from TRBV19 and TRBJ2-2; 15 bases line up with TRBD2. The junction had 7 bases not matched to a gene; V was cut back by 6 bases and J by 5 bases. The length of the CDR3 is 17 residues. CDR1 and CDR2 (germline): LNHDA, SQIVND (reference sequence).

V is TRBV5-6 and J is TRBJ1-4; D is unresolved. The CDR3 consists of 14 residues. From germline, CDR1 is SGHDT and CDR2 YYEEEE. V lost 0 bases, J lost 7 bases, and 10 bases lay in between. The CDR3 sequence: CASSLVEAGEKLFF. CDR3 bases: TGTGCCAGCAGCTTGGTAGAGGCGGGTGAAAAACTGTTTTTT.

V gene TRBV7-2 combines with J gene TRBJ2-1; 7 bases are shared with TRBD2. Germline V gene lookup returns CDR1 SGHTA and CDR2 FQGNSA. V lost 1 base and J lost 1; bases outside the gene matches: 4. The CDR3 runs to 16 residues. CDR3 bases: TGTGCCAGCAGCTTAGAAGCGGGATCGTCCTACAATGAGCAGTTCTTC. The encoded protein is CASSLEAGSSYNEQFF.

This rearrangement joins TRBV2 to TRBJ2-1, with D unresolved. This CDR3 is built from 14 residues. Germline CDR1 SNHLY, CDR2 FYNNEI. The ends were cut back, 3 bases at V and 3 bases at J, with 9 bases in the middle. CDR3 in amino acids: CASSDLTFYNEQFF. For the CDR3, the DNA is TGTGCCAGCAGTGACCTGACTTTCTACAATGAGCAGTTCTTC. Full variable domain (outside the CDR3, taken from reference TRBV2 and TRBJ2-1): EPEVTQTPSHQVTQMGQEVILRCVPISNHLYFYWYRQILGQKVEFLVSFYNNEISEKSEIFDDQFSVERPDGSNFTLKIRSTKLEDSAMYFCASSDLTFYNEQFFGPGTRLTVL.

This clone was detected a few times. The chain links TRBV9 to TRBJ2-1; TRBD2 matches 9 bases. The CDR3 spans 15 residues. Unmatched junction bases numbered 9, after V lost 7 bases and J lost 4 bases. Germline CDR1 is SGDLS and CDR2 is YYNGEE. The CDR3 loop is CASGSGLAGYNEQFF. CDR3 DNA sequence: TGTGCCAGCGGTTCCGGGCTAGCGGGGTACAATGAGCAGTTCTTC.

The rearrangement uses TRBV4-3 and TRBJ2-2; 10 positions agree with TRBD1. The germline V gene encodes CDR1 LGHNA and CDR2 YSLEER. The CDR3 has 19 residues. Trimming cost V 0 bases and J 2 bases; bases outside gene matches: 9. CDR3 bases: TGCGCCAGCAGCCAAGAGCCCGGGACAGGGGACTTTAACACCGGGGAGCTGTTTTTT. Its protein product is CASSQEPGTGDFNTGELFF.

The V call is TRBV6-5, the J call TRBJ1-2, with D perhaps TRBD1 (6 bases). V lost 7 bases, J lost 0 bases, and 15 bases lay in between. Germline V gives CDR1 MNHEY, CDR2 SVGAGI. This CDR3 is built from 15 residues. CDR3 sequence (DNA): TGTGCCAGCACCCGCACAGGGACATCTAACTATGGCTACACCTTC. Protein product: CASTRTGTSNYGYTF.

The rearrangement uses TRBV28 and TRBJ1-2; tentative D call: TRBD1 (5 bases). Between the trimmed V and J ends, which lost 6 bases and 3 bases, there was a span of 14 bases. This CDR3 is built from 14 residues. Germline CDR1 MDHEN, CDR2 SYDVKM. DNA of the CDR3: TGTGCCAGCAGCGCCCAGGGTATCGACTATGGCTACACCTTC. The encoded protein is CASSAQGIDYGYTF.

The chain joins TRBV7-3 to TRBJ2-7; 7 bases fit TRBD2. V trimming: 3 bases; J trimming: 3 bases; junction bases outside the gene matches: 2. This CDR3 is built from 13 residues. The V gene's germline CDR1 is SGHTA and CDR2 FQGTGA. CDR3 DNA: TGTGCCAGCAGCTTGGGGGGGAACTACGAGCAGTACTTC. Amino acids: CASSLGGNYEQYF.

This chain connects TRBV9 to TRBJ1-4, with D possibly being TRBD1 (5 bases). The CDR3 runs to 18 residues. Per the germline V gene, CDR1 is SGDLS and CDR2 is YYNGEE. V lost 4 bases, J lost 3 bases, and 22 bases lay in between. CDR3: CASSPGRAGEPANEKLFF. As DNA, the CDR3 is TGTGCCAGCAGCCCGGGCAGGGCGGGGGAACCAGCTAATGAAAAACTGTTTTTT. Full variable domain (rest looked up from reference TRBV9 and TRBJ1-4): DSGVTQTPKHLITATGQRVTLRCSPRSGDLSVYWYQQSLDQGLQFLIQYYNGEERAKGNILERFSAQQFPDLHSELNLSSLELGDSALYFCASSPGRAGEPANEKLFFGSGTQLSVL.

This clone was seen more than once but under ten times. The chain combines TRBV2 with TRBJ2-3; 9 positions agree with TRBD2. The ends lost 5 bases at V and 13 bases at J; junction bases unmatched: 7. There are 12 residues in the CDR3. The V gene's germline CDR1 is SNHLY and CDR2 FYNNEI. The CDR3 bases are TGTGCCAGCAGTAACGCGGGGGGGGTCAAGTATTTT. It codes for CASSNAGGVKYF.

The chain couples TRBV30 to TRBJ2-7; tentatively, D is TRBD1 (6 bases). Germline V lookup: CDR1 GTSNPN, CDR2 SVGIG (reference sequence). This CDR3 contains 14 residues. Trimming pared 3 bases from V and 0 bases from J, leaving 12 bases between. The CDR3 coding sequence is TGTGCCTGGAGGGTACGGACAGCCTCCTACGAGCAGTACTTC. It translates to CAWRVRTASYEQYF.

The chain carries TRBV28 and TRBJ1-2, with D possibly TRBD1 on 5 matching bases. V dropped 7 bases and J dropped 4 bases, with 13 bases sitting between them. This CDR3 comprises 13 residues. Per the germline V gene, CDR1 is MDHEN and CDR2 is SYDVKM. CDR3 bases: TGTGCCAGCACCGAGACAGTCTTCTATGGCTACACCTTC. As protein: CASTETVFYGYTF.

The rearrangement uses TRBV6-8 and TRBJ2-2; unclear D gene. V lost 2 bases to trimming and J lost 7 bases, with 8 bases between them. The length of the CDR3 is 13 residues. Per the germline V gene, CDR1 is MNHGY and CDR2 is SAAAGT. CDR3 nucleotides: TGTGCCAGCAGTTACCGACTTGTCGGGGAGCTGTTTTTT. Encoded protein: CASSYRLVGELFF.

The genes are TRBV9 and TRBJ1-4; no firm D call. Germline loops: CDR1 SGDLS, CDR2 YYNGEE. Trimming removed 2 bases from V and 3 bases from J, with 5 bases in between. This CDR3 contains 13 residues. CDR3 coding DNA: TGTGCCAGCAGCGTTAGTCCTAATGAAAAACTGTTTTTT. Its protein product is CASSVSPNEKLFF.

The chain joins TRBV5-1 to TRBJ2-1; TRBD2 matches at 10 bases. Germline V gene data show CDR1 as SGHRS and CDR2 as YFSETQ. J gave up 3 bases and V 4 bases, and 7 bases lay outside the gene matches. The CDR3 covers 16 residues. Here the CDR3 reads CASSSTGTSDYNEQFF. The CDR3 DNA reads as TGCGCCAGCAGCAGCACCGGGACTAGCGACTACAATGAGCAGTTCTTC.

The chain couples TRBV27 to TRBJ1-2; 7 bases map to TRBD1. Germline CDR1 reads MNHEY; CDR2 reads SMNVEV (reference sequence). The CDR3 runs 13 residues. J gave up 8 bases and V 3 bases, and 6 bases lay outside the gene matches. CDR3 sequence: CASSFSGGGGYTF. The CDR3 nucleotides read TGTGCCAGCAGTTTCTCAGGGGGAGGCGGCTACACCTTC.

V gene TRBV3-1 (or the pseudogene TRBV3-2) combines with J gene TRBJ2-5; D gene unclear. Germline assignment: CDR1 LGHDT and CDR2 YNNKEL (reference sequence). Deletions cut 4 bases from V and 10 bases from J, with 10 bases between. The CDR3 covers 11 residues. The CDR3 region has the DNA TGTGCCAGCAGCCTACGCCGTAGCCAGTACTTC. This translates into CASSLRRSQYF.